This T cell receptor beta chain was sequenced during a study of blood T cell repertoires in COVID-19. The table came from immunoSEQ multiplex PCR; TCRdb's copy has only in-frame clones and leaves some out. The sample records roughly 300,000 clones, 92% being singletons. Germline V lookup: CDR1 LNHDA, CDR2 SQIVND (reference sequence). The CDR3 is made up of 14 amino acids. V lost 8 bases and J 0 bases, leaving 11 bases between the germline ends. Participants reported their clinical history, and cohort assignment relied on those reports. The TCR was taken from a woman in her thirties who had recovered from COVID-19. Sequenced input: PBMCs or T cells enriched from blood (not recorded which). V and J are TRBV19 and TRBJ2-1, with unresolved D. CDR3 region: CASALLSSYNEQFF. DNA for the CDR3: TGTGCCAGTGCCCTCCTTAGCTCCTACAATGAGCAGTTCTTC.